The 4 T cell receptor beta chains in this list originate from one sample, sequenced in a study of T-cell reconstitution after alpha-beta-depleted transplantation in children (dated by TCRdb to about 2016). Libraries were made using PCR. This sample was sequenced with an Illumina HiSeq 2500. To normalize quantification of the TCRbeta repertoire, the TCR libraries were built with molecular barcoding that relied on unique molecular identifiers. TCRdb's own reprocessing of the public reads used fastp at Q25 and MiXCR and kept productive beta chains. Entries are consolidated by CDR3 protein sequence, retaining the most common genes and DNA. This sample is represented by more than 450,000 distinct CDR3 sequences; around 17% of them were singletons. The ten largest clones add up to approximately 3% of the sample. This material consisted of PBMCs from the stem cell graft donor, taken from the stem cell graft. The receptor source for this set is a human donor who donated a stem cell graft to a child with acute lymphoblastic leukemia.

A few counts support this clonotype. V gene TRBV7-9 combines with J gene TRBJ2-3; no clear D gene. Germline CDR1 SEHNR, CDR2 FQNEAQ (reference sequence). V was cut by 5 bases and J by 3 bases, with 18 bases left in between. The CDR3 has 16 amino acids. Written as DNA, the CDR3 is TGTGCCAGCAGCCCCAGGCCCGGACCACAAACAGATACGCAGTATTTT. This encodes CASSPRPGPQTDTQYF.

This clonotype appeared a few times. V gene TRBV20-1 combines with J gene TRBJ1-6, with a weak D call TRBD1 (6 bases). Trimming took off 6 bases at V and 6 bases at J, with 15 bases between the two ends. The CDR3 runs 14 residues. CDR1 is DFQATT, CDR2 SNEGSKA, per germline (reference sequence). The CDR3 sequence is CSAIQGYFNSPLHF. In nucleotides, the CDR3 is TGCAGTGCCATACAGGGTTACTTTAATTCACCCCTCCACTTT.

In its sample, this clonotype was seen a few times. The rearrangement uses TRBV6-5 and TRBJ1-3; the D is unclear. CDR1 is MNHEY and CDR2 is SVGAGI in the germline V gene. The germline V and J ends were trimmed by 2 bases and 2 bases, with 10 bases remaining between them. The CDR3 has 15 amino acids. The CDR3 DNA reads as TGTGCCAGCAGTTACGGGCCAAGCCCTGGAAACACCATATATTTT. Encoded protein: CASSYGPSPGNTIYF.

In this sample, this clonotype turned up a few times. This sequence joins TRBV13 and TRBJ1-2; D gene uncertain. V was pared by 5 bases and J by 1 base, with 17 bases between. Germline V CDR1 and CDR2: PRHDT, FYEKMQ (reference sequence). The CDR3 runs to 16 residues. The CDR3 spells CASSPLAAPLNYGYTF. The CDR3 coding sequence is TGTGCCAGCAGCCCATTGGCGGCTCCCCTTAACTATGGCTACACCTTC. Drawing the rest from reference TRBV13 and TRBJ1-2, the complete variable domain is AAGVIQSPRHLIKEKRETATLKCYPIPRHDTVYWYQQGPGQDPQFLISFYEKMQSDKGSIPDRFSAQQFSDYHSELNMSSLELGDSALYFCASSPLAAPLNYGYTFGSGTRLTVV.